Ten or more counts support the clone carrying this TCR beta chain. Its specificity is unknown. This sample is part of a study of neurological immune-mediated disorders. MiXCR was run by TCRdb on the 5' RACE reads, yielding one entry per CDR3 protein. The sample has 45,000 or so distinct CDR3 sequences; roughly 13% are singletons. Volunteers from a blood bank in Maryland, USA, made up the healthy controls. It was from 2 million PBMCs stored at -80 C that the unsorted libraries were obtained. Overall study results and limits: Healthy controls had more TCR clonal expansion than multiple sclerosis, which showed the least, whereas HTLV-1-associated myelopathy showed the most.

With 3 bases removed from V and 2 bases from J, the gap between germline ends came to 8 bases. Germline V gene data show CDR1 as KGHSH and CDR2 as LQKENI. This CDR3 is 14 amino acids long. Sequenced: PBMCs. This chain uses TRBV18 with TRBJ1-3; D is uncertain. This clonotype originated in a female donor in good health. CDR3 amino acids: CASSPPSAGNTIYF. CDR3 coding DNA: TGTGCCAGCTCACCCCCTTCGGCTGGAAACACCATATATTTT.